The 16 T cell receptor beta chains below all came from one sample that was sequenced in a study of identifying expanded T cells in peripheral blood. Profiled with immunoSEQ multiplex PCR; TCRdb holds only in-frame clones, not every one. The repertoire holds around 75,000 clones, with under 90% as singletons. Sequenced material: blood. The source is a person aged 18 to 70 in good health.

The chain couples TRBV2 to TRBJ1-1; D not resolved. From germline, CDR1 is SNHLY and CDR2 FYNNEI. Trimming pared 3 bases from V and 1 base from J, leaving 6 bases between. This CDR3 spans 13 amino acids. CDR3 amino acids: CASSESRNTEAFF. CDR3 nucleotides: TGTGCCAGCAGTGAGTCCAGGAACACTGAAGCTTTCTTT.

This clone was seen a few times. CDR3 DNA: TGTGCCAGCAGCCCTCGACAGGGACAAAAAGAGACCCAGTACTTC. Amino acid sequence: CASSPRQGQKETQYF. The rearrangement uses TRBV13 and TRBJ2-5; 7 positions match TRBD1. This CDR3 comprises 15 residues. The germline V gene encodes CDR1 PRHDT and CDR2 FYEKMQ (reference sequence). With V trimmed by 5 bases and J by 3 bases, 9 bases remained unmatched.

This clone has more than one count but fewer than ten. The chain uses TRBV7-6 and TRBJ1-6; 8 nucleotides match TRBD1. The CDR3 runs to 15 residues. Trimming removed 3 bases from V and 8 bases from J; junction bases left unmatched: 6. CDR1 is SGHVS and CDR2 is FNYEAQ in the germline V gene. CDR3 sequence (DNA): TGTGCCAGCAGCTTTGGACAGGGTACCCATTCACCCCTCCACTTT. As protein: CASSFGQGTHSPLHF.

The DNA of the CDR3 is TGTGCCAGCAGCTCAATGGGAGCGGGGGCCAGGGGGAGATTGGATACGCAGTATTTT. This sequence encodes CASSSMGAGARGRLDTQYF. The genes are TRBV5-6 and TRBJ2-3, with D possibly matching TRBD2 (8 bases). V gave up 3 bases and J gave up 6 bases, with 29 bases separating them. The CDR3 totals 19 residues. Per the germline V gene, CDR1 is SGHDT and CDR2 is YYEEEE.

This clone showed up just once. V is TRBV29-1 and J is TRBJ1-2, with D perhaps TRBD1 (5 bases). V dropped 4 bases and J dropped 4 bases, with 16 bases sitting between them. The CDR3 length is 14 residues. From germline, CDR1 is SQVTM and CDR2 ANQGSEA. In DNA, the CDR3 is TGCAGCGTTGGCGAGGGCGGGGGTGGCTATGGCTACACCTTC. Translation gives CSVGEGGGGYGYTF. The full variable domain, completed using reference TRBV29-1 and TRBJ1-2, is SAVISQKPSRDICQRGTSLTIQCQVDSQVTMMFWYRQQPGQSLTLIATANQGSEATYESGFVIDKFPISRPNLTFSTLTVSNMSPEDSSIYLCSVGEGGGGYGYTFGSGTRLTVV.

The genes are TRBV15 and TRBJ2-3, with 9 bases aligning to TRBD2. V lost 0 bases to trimming and J lost 1 base; unmatched junction nucleotides: 5. The CDR3 has 17 amino acids. CDR1 is LNHNV and CDR2 is YYDKDF in the germline V gene (reference sequence). The CDR3, as DNA: TGTGCCACCAGCAGAGACCTAGCGGGGTCGGGCACAGATACGCAGTATTTT. Residues: CATSRDLAGSGTDTQYF.

This clone was counted a few times. The chain joins TRBV19 to TRBJ2-3; a possible D gene is TRBD2 (5 bases). Germline V CDR1 and CDR2: LNHDA, SQIVND (reference sequence). The CDR3 contains 14 residues. V dropped 3 bases and J dropped 6 bases, with 13 bases sitting between them. The CDR3 region has the DNA TGTGCCAGTAGTATTAACGGGGTTTCGGATACGCAGTATTTT. Amino acids: CASSINGVSDTQYF.

The chain has TRBV7-6 and TRBJ2-5; 7 nucleotides agree with TRBD2. There are 15 residues in the CDR3. The germline V gene encodes CDR1 SGHVS and CDR2 FNYEAQ. The ends lost 4 bases at V and 2 bases at J; junction bases unmatched: 7. CDR3 in amino acids: CASSSQRDWQETQYF. The CDR3 DNA follows: TGTGCCAGCAGCTCCCAGCGGGATTGGCAAGAGACCCAGTACTTC.

V and J are TRBV27 and TRBJ1-2, with 8 bases fitting TRBD1. The V segment lost 5 bases and the J segment 8 bases; nucleotides outside the gene matches: 4. Germline lookup yields CDR1 MNHEY and CDR2 SMNVEV (reference sequence). This CDR3 has 12 amino acids. DNA for the CDR3: TGTGCCAGCAGTGGCAGGGGGCGCGGCTACACCTTC. Its protein is CASSGRGRGYTF.

The J gene is TRBJ1-3, the V gene TRBV6-6; 7 positions match TRBD1. Germline CDR1 reads MNHNY; CDR2 reads SVGAGI (reference sequence). V trimming: 6 bases; J trimming: 4 bases; junction bases outside the gene matches: 6. The CDR3 length is 14 residues. In nucleotides, the CDR3 is TGTGCCAGCAGCCTGACAGGGTTGGGAAACACCATATATTTT. Amino acid sequence: CASSLTGLGNTIYF.

This clone came up once. The V call is TRBV5-1, the J call TRBJ2-7, with D perhaps matching TRBD2 (5 bases). V lost 4 bases and J lost 2, with 13 bases in between. The germline CDR1 and CDR2 sequences are SGHRS and YFSETQ. The CDR3 has 14 amino acids. DNA of the CDR3: TGCGCCAGCAGCCGGGATAGCACCACCTACGAGCAGTACTTC. Its translation: CASSRDSTTYEQYF.

V is TRBV5-6 and J is TRBJ2-7; TRBD1 or TRBD2 may be the D gene (5 bases each). Trimming removed 1 base at V and 5 bases at J, with 13 bases between. The CDR3 consists of 14 residues. Germline V gene lookup returns CDR1 SGHDT and CDR2 YYEEEE. The chain's CDR3 is CASSLLGPLDEQYF. DNA of the CDR3: TGTGCCAGCAGCTTGTTGGGACCCCTTGACGAGCAGTACTTC.

The chain is built from TRBV7-2 and TRBJ1-2, with D tentatively TRBD1 (5 bases). This CDR3 spans 15 amino acids. Germline V gene lookup returns CDR1 SGHTA and CDR2 FQGNSA. Trimming removed 7 bases at V and 0 bases at J, with 15 bases between. As DNA, the CDR3 is TGTGCCAGCACCCTCGGGGGTGGTGCTAACTATGGCTACACCTTC. Translation: CASTLGGGANYGYTF.

This clone was seen a handful of times. This rearrangement joins TRBV25-1 to TRBJ1-3, with D possibly being TRBD1 (6 bases). V lost 1 base and J 4 bases, leaving 11 bases between the germline ends. This CDR3 is built from 15 residues. Per germline, CDR1 MGHDK and CDR2 SYGVNS. The CDR3 sequence is CASSELTGAGNTIYF. CDR3 bases: TGTGCCAGCAGTGAATTAACGGGGGCGGGAAACACCATATATTTT.

This clone appeared a few times. The chain links TRBV10-1 to TRBJ1-5, with D possibly being TRBD1 (6 bases). The CDR3 totals 14 residues. Germline loops: CDR1 WNHNN, CDR2 SYGVQD (reference sequence). V was shortened by 10 bases and J by 0 bases, with 13 bases between the two germline ends. The CDR3 here is CATLRDISNQPQHF. The CDR3 DNA is TGCGCCACTTTACGGGACATTAGCAATCAGCCCCAGCATTTT.

The chain recombines TRBV11-2 with TRBJ2-1; 7 nucleotides align to TRBD1. After removal of 5 bases from V and 3 bases from J, the junction contained 1 base not matched to a gene. CDR1 and CDR2 (germline): SGHAT, FQNNGV. The CDR3 is 13 residues long. CDR3 amino acids: CASSRQGYNEQFF. The CDR3 nucleotides are TGTGCCAGCAGCCGACAGGGCTACAATGAGCAGTTCTTC.